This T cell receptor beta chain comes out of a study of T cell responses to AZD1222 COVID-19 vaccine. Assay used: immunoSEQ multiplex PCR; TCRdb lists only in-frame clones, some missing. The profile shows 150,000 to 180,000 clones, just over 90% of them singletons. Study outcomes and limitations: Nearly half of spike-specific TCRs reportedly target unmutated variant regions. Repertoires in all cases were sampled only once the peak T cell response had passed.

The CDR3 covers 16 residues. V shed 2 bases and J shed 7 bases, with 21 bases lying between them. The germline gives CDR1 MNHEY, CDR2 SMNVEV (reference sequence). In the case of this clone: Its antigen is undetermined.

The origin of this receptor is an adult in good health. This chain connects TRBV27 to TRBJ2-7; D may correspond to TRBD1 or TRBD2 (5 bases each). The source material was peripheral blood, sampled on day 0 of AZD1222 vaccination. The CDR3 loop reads CASSLNSGAGFIEQYF. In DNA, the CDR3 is TGTGCCAGCAGTTTAAATTCCGGGGCAGGATTCATAGAGCAGTACTTC.